The clone carrying this T cell receptor (beta chain) turned up a few times. The CDR3 covers 14 residues. Germline V CDR1 and CDR2: MNHNS, SASEGT. V was shortened by 4 bases and J by 5 bases, with 9 bases between the two germline ends. This specimen belongs to a study of metastatic and nonmetastatic thyroid tumors. The entire patient cohort was treatment-naive prior to thyroid surgery. Through MiXCR, TCRdb re-clonotyped the PCR reads. Of tens of thousands of clones listed, approximately 19% are singletons. J is TRBJ1-6 and V is TRBV6-1, with a weak D call TRBD1 (5 bases). The source of this sequence is a female donor with papillary thyroid cancer or a benign thyroid nodule (not recorded which). Some clones in this sample may be carry-over from other donors' samples. The source material was blood. CDR3 region: CASSGDSDNSPLHF. Here the CDR3 DNA reads TGTGCCAGCAGTGGGGACTCAGATAATTCACCCCTCCACTTT.